Only a few counts were recorded for the clone carrying this TCR beta chain. Its antigen is unknown. The data derive from a study of blood T cells in healthy people across ages. Overall study results and limits: Naive CD4+ cell counts and diversity both ran higher in long-lived than in aged donors. Per million T cells, TCR beta diversity dropped roughly linearly as age increased.

PCR was performed a second time for about 7 to 11 cycles using a sample-barcoded 5' primer and a J-beta primer mix. Each CDR3 protein is one row after TCRdb ran MiXCR on the 5' RACE reads. In the table there are roughly 800,000 distinct CDR3 sequences, 58% of which are singletons. Every donor contributed roughly 10 milliliters of peripheral blood by blood draw. The TCR comes from a man aged 25-45 years in good health. The specimen was blood.

The CDR3 is CASSPRTAPYEQYF. In DNA form, the CDR3 reads TGTGCCAGCAGCCCCAGGACTGCACCCTACGAGCAGTACTTC. V usage is TRBV7-2 and J usage is TRBJ2-7; D is perhaps TRBD2 (5 bases). The CDR3 runs to 14 residues. Germline CDR1 and CDR2: SGHTA and FQGNSA. The V end lost 5 bases, the J end lost 2 bases, and 13 bases lay between the germline ends.